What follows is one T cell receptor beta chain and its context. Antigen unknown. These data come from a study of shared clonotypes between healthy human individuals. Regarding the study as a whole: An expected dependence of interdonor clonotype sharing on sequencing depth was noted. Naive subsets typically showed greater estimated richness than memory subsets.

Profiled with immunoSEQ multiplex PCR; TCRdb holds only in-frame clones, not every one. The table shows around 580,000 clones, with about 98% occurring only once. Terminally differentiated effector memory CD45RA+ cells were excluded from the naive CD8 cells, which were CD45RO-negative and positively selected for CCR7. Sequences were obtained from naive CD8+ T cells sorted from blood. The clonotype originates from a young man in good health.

The CDR3 nucleotides are TGTGCCAGCAGCTTAGGCCTAGGACTAGTGGACTACGAGCAGTACTTC. It encodes CASSLGLGLVDYEQYF. This chain connects TRBV11-2 to TRBJ2-7; 7 nucleotides line up with TRBD2. There are 16 residues in the CDR3. Germline assignment: CDR1 SGHAT and CDR2 FQNNGV. Losses at the gene ends were 1 base for V and 3 bases for J; bases not matched to a gene: 9.